Following are 4 T cell receptor beta chains from one sample sequenced in a study of cytotoxic CD8 clonotypes in ibrutinib-treated CLL. Profiling relied on immunoSEQ multiplex PCR, and the TCRdb table lists in-frame clones only, not all of them. Here the sample spans about 25,000 clones, roughly 85% being singletons. The input for sequencing was PBMCs, taken after 24 months of ibrutinib treatment. The receptors shown here come from a human donor with chronic lymphocytic leukemia.

V and J are TRBV7-9 and TRBJ2-2, with 8 bases fitting TRBD2. The V and J ends lost 5 bases and 0 bases, in that order; junction bases with no gene match: 5. The CDR3 is 16 residues long. Germline V gene lookup returns CDR1 SEHNR and CDR2 FQNEAQ (reference sequence). The DNA of the CDR3 is TGTGCCAGCAGCAGCCAGCGGGGGCCGAACACCGGGGAGCTGTTTTTT. It encodes CASSSQRGPNTGELFF.

The chain couples TRBV10-1 to TRBJ2-2; perhaps TRBD2 as D (7 bases). In germline, CDR1 is WNHNN, CDR2 SYGVQD (reference sequence). With 2 bases removed from V and 6 bases from J, the gap between germline ends came to 13 bases. This CDR3 spans 15 amino acids. In nucleotides, the CDR3 is TGCGCCAGCAGTGAGCGACGGGGGGCACCCGGGGAGCTGTTTTTT. Protein sequence: CASSERRGAPGELFF.

The sample holds a few counts of this clone. This rearrangement joins TRBV27 to TRBJ2-2, with 7 bases that match TRBD2. Germline lookup yields CDR1 MNHEY and CDR2 SMNVEV (reference sequence). The CDR3 has 16 amino acids. The J segment lost 8 bases and the V segment lost 5 bases, leaving 14 bases of the junction unmatched. This CDR3 is CASSGLVNPMGGELFF. CDR3 nucleotides: TGTGCCAGCAGTGGACTAGTCAACCCGATGGGAGGGGAGCTGTTTTTT.

The chain links TRBV19 to TRBJ1-5; tentative D call: TRBD1 (5 bases). V lost 0 bases and J 4 bases, leaving 7 bases between the germline ends. This CDR3 has 14 amino acids. Germline V gene lookup returns CDR1 LNHDA and CDR2 SQIVND (reference sequence). CDR3 in amino acids: CASSIDRGNQPQHF. The CDR3, as DNA: TGTGCCAGTAGTATAGATCGGGGGAATCAGCCCCAGCATTTT. The full variable domain, rest sourced from reference TRBV19 and TRBJ1-5, is DGGITQSPKYLFRKEGQNVTLSCEQNLNHDAMYWYRQDPGQGLRLIYYSQIVNDFQKGDIAEGYSVSREKKESFPLTVTSAQKNPTAFYLCASSIDRGNQPQHFGDGTRLSIL.